This is a list of T cell receptor beta chains from one sample in a study of T cells in Graves' hyperthyroidism and ophthalmopathy. TCRdb re-called the multiplex PCR reads through MiXCR, storing one row per CDR3 protein. The table has some 550,000 distinct CDR3 sequences, more than 15% seen once. Sample: blood. Every receptor here comes from a woman aged 40 to 50 with Graves' ophthalmopathy. The CDR3 runs from the conserved cysteine through the conserved F or W. A D gene is named only where the DNA matches it firmly. Size is omitted from some rows. Given values are once, few, many or a class for expanded clones.

J gene: TRBJ1-1; D gene: NA; clone size: many; V gene: TRBV5-1; CDR3 protein: CASRPGVNTEAFF; CDR3 DNA: TGCGCCAGCAGACCCGGGGTGAACACTGAAGCTTTCTTT
J gene: TRBJ1-2; D gene: TRBD1; clone size: many; V gene: TRBV28; CDR3 protein: CASSSTGRGLYGYTF; CDR3 DNA: TGTGCCAGCAGTTCGACAGGGCGGGGACTCTATGGCTACACCTTC
J gene: TRBJ2-1; D gene: NA; clone size: few; V gene: TRBV29-1; CDR3 protein: CSGGRGTGTYNEQFF; CDR3 DNA: TGCAGCGGGGGGAGAGGGACTGGAACCTACAATGAGCAGTTCTTC
J gene: TRBJ1-3; D gene: TRBD1; clone size: NA; V gene: TRBV5-1; CDR3 protein: CASSLLDRGRGNTIYF; CDR3 DNA: TGCGCCAGCAGCTTGCTAGACAGGGGGCGTGGAAACACCATATATTTT
J gene: TRBJ2-1; D gene: TRBD2; clone size: many; V gene: TRBV11-2; CDR3 protein: CASSAVAGGDNEQFF; CDR3 DNA: TGTGCCAGCAGCGCCGTAGCGGGGGGTGACAATGAGCAGTTCTTC
J gene: TRBJ2-2; D gene: NA; clone size: few; V gene: TRBV27; CDR3 protein: CASSLRGANTGELFF; CDR3 DNA: TGTGCCAGCAGTTTACGGGGGGCCAACACCGGGGAGCTGTTTTTT
J gene: TRBJ2-7; D gene: NA; clone size: few; V gene: TRBV6-1; CDR3 protein: CASSFSAGPRREQYF; CDR3 DNA: TGTGCCAGCAGTTTCTCGGCGGGACCTAGGCGCGAGCAGTACTTC
J gene: TRBJ2-1; D gene: TRBD1; clone size: NA; V gene: TRBV14; CDR3 protein: CASSLNRGFDYNEQFF; CDR3 DNA: TGTGCCAGCAGCCTCAACAGGGGATTCGACTACAATGAGCAGTTCTTC
J gene: TRBJ2-2; D gene: TRBD1; clone size: once; V gene: TRBV11-2; CDR3 protein: CASSLTFRGQGSTGELFF; CDR3 DNA: TGTGCCAGCAGCTTAACTTTCCGTGGACAGGGGTCCACCGGGGAGCTGTTTTTT
J gene: TRBJ2-3; D gene: NA; clone size: many; V gene: TRBV5-5; CDR3 protein: CASSLEWGSTDTQYF; CDR3 DNA: TGTGCCAGCAGCTTGGAATGGGGTAGTACAGATACGCAGTATTTT
J gene: TRBJ2-1; D gene: NA; clone size: many; V gene: TRBV2; CDR3 protein: CASIRMETDNEQFF; CDR3 DNA: TGTGCCAGCATCCGAATGGAGACAGACAATGAGCAGTTCTTC
J gene: TRBJ1-5; D gene: NA; clone size: many; V gene: TRBV7-9; CDR3 protein: CASSLVGQPQHF; CDR3 DNA: TGTGCCAGCAGCTTGGTGGGGCAGCCCCAGCATTTT
J gene: TRBJ2-1; D gene: NA; clone size: many; V gene: TRBV3-1; CDR3 protein: CASSQEGNEQFF; CDR3 DNA: TGTGCCAGCAGCCAAGAAGGCAATGAGCAGTTCTTC
J gene: TRBJ2-5; D gene: NA; clone size: many; V gene: TRBV7-9; CDR3 protein: CASSPGTERTQYF; CDR3 DNA: TGTGCCAGCAGCCCAGGGACGGAGCGGACCCAGTACTTC
J gene: TRBJ2-7; D gene: TRBD1; clone size: few; V gene: TRBV27; CDR3 protein: CASSSALTGAYEQYF; CDR3 DNA: TGTGCCAGCAGTTCCGCCTTGACAGGGGCTTACGAGCAGTACTTC
J gene: TRBJ2-2; D gene: TRBD1; clone size: few; V gene: TRBV5-1; CDR3 protein: CASSFGQGNTGELFF; CDR3 DNA: TGCGCCAGCAGCTTTGGACAGGGGAACACCGGGGAGCTGTTTTTT
J gene: TRBJ2-7; D gene: NA; clone size: many; V gene: TRBV2; CDR3 protein: CACRPLTGANSYEQYF; CDR3 DNA: TGTGCCTGCAGACCTTTGACAGGAGCAAACTCCTACGAGCAGTACTTC
J gene: TRBJ1-6; D gene: TRBD1; clone size: many; V gene: TRBV6-1; CDR3 protein: CASSEAVGGDSPLHF; CDR3 DNA: TGTGCCAGCAGTGAAGCGGTAGGGGGCGACTCACCCCTCCACTTT
J gene: TRBJ2-1; D gene: TRBD2; clone size: many; V gene: TRBV10-3; CDR3 protein: CAIRETSGSDEQFF; CDR3 DNA: TGTGCCATAAGGGAGACTAGCGGGAGTGATGAGCAGTTCTTC
J gene: TRBJ2-1; D gene: NA; clone size: NA; V gene: TRBV29-1; CDR3 protein: CSVGLAGGFNEQFF; CDR3 DNA: TGCAGCGTAGGACTAGCAGGGGGGTTCAATGAGCAGTTCTTC
J gene: TRBJ1-1; D gene: NA; clone size: many; V gene: TRBV10-3; CDR3 protein: CAISEGRASRGTEAFF; CDR3 DNA: TGTGCCATCAGTGAAGGGAGGGCCTCGCGGGGAACTGAAGCTTTCTTT
J gene: TRBJ1-6; D gene: NA; clone size: many; V gene: TRBV30; CDR3 protein: CAWIPRSLHNSPLHF; CDR3 DNA: TGTGCCTGGATTCCTCGGAGCCTACATAATTCACCCCTCCACTTT
J gene: TRBJ2-5; D gene: NA; clone size: few; V gene: TRBV4-1; CDR3 protein: CASSQVTGGSLGPQYF; CDR3 DNA: TGCGCCAGCAGCCAAGTTACAGGAGGGTCGCTGGGCCCCCAGTACTTC
J gene: TRBJ2-5; D gene: NA; clone size: NA; V gene: TRBV12-3/TRBV12-4; CDR3 protein: CASSPQGGALQETQYF; CDR3 DNA: TGTGCCAGCAGTCCCCAGGGGGGGGCCCTCCAAGAGACCCAGTACTTC
J gene: TRBJ2-7; D gene: TRBD1; clone size: many; V gene: TRBV5-1; CDR3 protein: CASSLSTGAYEQYF; CDR3 DNA: TGCGCCAGCAGCTTATCCACAGGGGCCTACGAGCAGTACTTC
J gene: TRBJ2-1; D gene: TRBD2; clone size: NA; V gene: TRBV20-1; CDR3 protein: CSGDAGGPGEQFF; CDR3 DNA: TGCAGTGGCGATGCGGGAGGGCCGGGTGAGCAGTTCTTC
J gene: TRBJ1-2; D gene: NA; clone size: many; V gene: TRBV6-1; CDR3 protein: CASGRGYTF; CDR3 DNA: TGTGCCAGCGGACGAGGCTACACCTTC
J gene: TRBJ2-7; D gene: TRBD2; clone size: few; V gene: TRBV6-1; CDR3 protein: CASRTPDGGVYEQYF; CDR3 DNA: TGTGCCAGCAGGACCCCTGACGGGGGGGTTTACGAGCAGTACTTC
J gene: TRBJ2-2; D gene: NA; clone size: many; V gene: TRBV2; CDR3 protein: CASSDLRSEGTGELFF; CDR3 DNA: TGTGCCAGCAGTGATTTACGTTCGGAGGGAACCGGGGAGCTGTTTTTT
J gene: TRBJ1-6; D gene: NA; clone size: NA; V gene: TRBV19; CDR3 protein: CASSDFKRSPLHF; CDR3 DNA: TGTGCCAGTAGCGACTTTAAGCGTTCACCCCTCCACTTT
J gene: TRBJ2-5; D gene: NA; clone size: NA; V gene: TRBV27; CDR3 protein: CASSSPGHQETQYF; CDR3 DNA: TGTGCCAGCAGTTCCCCGGGACACCAAGAGACCCAGTACTTC
J gene: TRBJ1-4; D gene: NA; clone size: few; V gene: TRBV28; CDR3 protein: CASSLFGEKLFF; CDR3 DNA: TGTGCCAGCAGTTTATTCGGTGAAAAACTGTTTTTT
J gene: TRBJ2-3; D gene: NA; clone size: many; V gene: TRBV7-2; CDR3 protein: CASSYQGAGIAGDTQYF; CDR3 DNA: TGTGCCAGCAGCTATCAGGGTGCCGGGATAGCTGGAGATACGCAGTATTTT
J gene: TRBJ2-1; D gene: NA; clone size: NA; V gene: TRBV4-1; CDR3 protein: CASSQAGALSSYNEQFF; CDR3 DNA: TGCGCCAGCAGCCAAGCAGGAGCCCTGAGTTCCTACAATGAGCAGTTCTTC
J gene: TRBJ2-1; D gene: TRBD2; clone size: many; V gene: TRBV30; CDR3 protein: CAWSLAGIVTEQFF; CDR3 DNA: TGTGCCTGGAGTCTAGCGGGAATCGTGACTGAGCAGTTCTTC
J gene: TRBJ2-3; D gene: TRBD2; clone size: NA; V gene: TRBV30; CDR3 protein: CAWRALAGGVNTQYF; CDR3 DNA: TGTGCCTGGAGAGCACTGGCGGGGGGAGTAAATACGCAGTATTTT
J gene: TRBJ2-7; D gene: TRBD1; clone size: NA; V gene: TRBV5-5; CDR3 protein: CASSLEGGDEQYF; CDR3 DNA: TGTGCCAGCAGCTTGGAAGGGGGCGATGAGCAGTACTTC
J gene: TRBJ2-1; D gene: TRBD2; clone size: few; V gene: TRBV7-2; CDR3 protein: CASAGLAGYEQFF; CDR3 DNA: TGTGCCAGCGCCGGACTAGCGGGATATGAGCAGTTCTTC
J gene: TRBJ2-3; D gene: TRBD2; clone size: many; V gene: TRBV2; CDR3 protein: CASSVLTSDHLADTQYF; CDR3 DNA: TGTGCCAGCAGTGTGCTAACTAGCGACCACTTGGCAGATACGCAGTATTTT
J gene: TRBJ2-1; D gene: TRBD2; clone size: many; V gene: TRBV6-1; CDR3 protein: CASTEAGDEQFF; CDR3 DNA: TGTGCCAGCACCGAAGCGGGGGATGAGCAGTTCTTC
J gene: TRBJ2-5; D gene: TRBD2; clone size: many; V gene: TRBV11-2; CDR3 protein: CASSFSGGENQYF; CDR3 DNA: TGTGCCAGCAGCTTTTCGGGGGGAGAAAATCAGTACTTC
J gene: TRBJ2-1; D gene: NA; clone size: few; V gene: TRBV9; CDR3 protein: CASSVGSQNEQFF; CDR3 DNA: TGTGCCAGCAGCGTAGGGTCTCAGAATGAGCAGTTCTTC
J gene: TRBJ1-5; D gene: NA; clone size: many; V gene: TRBV6-1; CDR3 protein: CASSRRALGNQPQHF; CDR3 DNA: TGTGCCAGCAGCCGCAGGGCCTTAGGCAATCAGCCCCAGCATTTT
J gene: TRBJ2-1; D gene: TRBD2; clone size: NA; V gene: TRBV7-3; CDR3 protein: CASSPGRGRGSNEQFF; CDR3 DNA: TGTGCCAGCAGCCCGGGGAGGGGCCGAGGGTCCAATGAGCAGTTCTTC
J gene: TRBJ2-7; D gene: TRBD1; clone size: many; V gene: TRBV7-9; CDR3 protein: CASSLEGGRGLEQYF; CDR3 DNA: TGTGCCAGCAGCTTAGAAGGGGGCAGGGGGCTCGAGCAGTACTTC
J gene: TRBJ1-5; D gene: NA; clone size: NA; V gene: TRBV7-9; CDR3 protein: CASSLGSPGMGNQPQHF; CDR3 DNA: TGTGCCAGCAGCTTAGGGTCCCCAGGGATGGGCAATCAGCCCCAGCATTTT
J gene: TRBJ2-7; D gene: NA; clone size: NA; V gene: TRBV6-1; CDR3 protein: CASSPEGGASSYEQYF; CDR3 DNA: TGTGCCAGCAGTCCTGAAGGGGGGGCCAGCTCCTACGAGCAGTACTTC
J gene: TRBJ2-1; D gene: TRBD1; clone size: NA; V gene: TRBV6-1; CDR3 protein: CASRSGTGGLNGQFF; CDR3 DNA: TGTGCCAGCAGGTCCGGGACAGGGGGTTTGAATGGGCAGTTCTTC
J gene: TRBJ2-1; D gene: TRBD2; clone size: many; V gene: TRBV12-3/TRBV12-4; CDR3 protein: CASSLRRGFNEQFF; CDR3 DNA: TGTGCCAGCAGTTTACGGCGGGGGTTCAATGAGCAGTTCTTC
J gene: TRBJ2-2; D gene: TRBD2; clone size: many; V gene: TRBV30; CDR3 protein: CAWTRGGAGELFF; CDR3 DNA: TGTGCCTGGACGCGGGGAGGGGCCGGGGAGCTGTTTTTT
J gene: TRBJ2-7; D gene: TRBD1; clone size: NA; V gene: TRBV27; CDR3 protein: CASSLSGPGQGSYEQYF; CDR3 DNA: TGTGCCAGCAGTTTATCGGGGCCGGGACAGGGGTCCTACGAGCAGTACTTC
J gene: TRBJ2-4; D gene: NA; clone size: many; V gene: TRBV28; CDR3 protein: CASSLQPVNIQYF; CDR3 DNA: TGTGCCAGCAGTCTTCAACCCGTAAACATTCAGTACTTC
J gene: TRBJ1-1; D gene: NA; clone size: few; V gene: TRBV2; CDR3 protein: CATGRGNTEAFF; CDR3 DNA: TGTGCCACAGGACGGGGGAACACTGAAGCTTTCTTT
J gene: TRBJ2-5; D gene: NA; clone size: many; V gene: TRBV12-5; CDR3 protein: CASAGAQETQYF; CDR3 DNA: TGTGCTAGTGCCGGGGCCCAAGAGACCCAGTACTTC